This T cell receptor (beta chain) was sequenced for a study of beta chain features in type 1 diabetes. Study-wide points: Whether HLA type influences TCRB rearrangement remained unresolved here.

On average, the one heparinised blood draw given by each donor was approximately 120 mL. Isolation of CD4+ naive, central memory, regulatory and stem cell-like memory cells was achieved by sorting via CD45RO/CCR7/CD25/CD127/CD95/CD27. Sorting gave populations that all exceeded 95% purity. The CDR3 contains 16 residues. V lost 1 base to trimming and J lost 10 bases; unmatched junction nucleotides: 11. Per germline, CDR1 KGHSH and CDR2 LQKENI. As every portion of the isolated RNA was reverse transcribed, the sequencing read expressed TCRB transcripts. TCRdb keeps only in-frame clones here, not all; method: immunoSEQ multiplex PCR. Of more than 130,000 clones in the sample, less than 9% were seen once. Turning to this clone: Its target is unknown.

The receptor was derived from a woman aged 30 to 39 in good health. Sequencing was done on a sample of central memory CD4+ T cells from blood. The chain couples TRBV18 to TRBJ2-1; 9 bases align to TRBD2. The CDR3: CASSPRPGLAKGEQFF. In DNA, the CDR3 is TGTGCCAGCTCACCACGGCCGGGACTAGCAAAAGGGGAGCAGTTCTTC.